Many counts were recorded for the clone carrying this T cell receptor (beta chain). The antigen is not known. The length of the CDR3 is 14 residues. The V and J ends lost 2 bases and 8 bases respectively, with 15 bases between them. Germline V gene data show CDR1 as WSHSY and CDR2 as SAAADI. Libraries of TCR beta came from iRepertoire HTBI primers plus Arm-PCR of CDR3 regions. Source study methods: Overall, samples carried some 67 TRBV and 14 TRBJ segments. One entry per CDR3 protein, called by TCRdb with MiXCR from the multiplex PCR reads. It is TCRdb's table, rather than the study itself, that gives the V and J calls and clone size. The data show some 320,000 distinct CDR3 sequences, with about a sixth seen just once and roughly 35% held by the top ten. These data originate in a study of regulatory T cells in long-lasting Graves disease. Study-wide results and caveats: Not thyroid tissue but only peripheral blood was studied. TCR diversity was lower in persistent Graves' patients than in newly diagnosed ones.

Time point of the sample: newly diagnosed GD, antithyroid drugs for less than 3 months. After RNA was extracted from PBMCs, the TCR library was made from it. From each patient, roughly 9 milliliters of peripheral blood was drawn and collected into an EDTA anticoagulant tube. V is TRBV10-2 and J is TRBJ1-2; tentatively, D is TRBD1 (5 bases). The source was peripheral blood mononuclear cells (PBMCs), collected at new diagnosis, from a patient treated with antithyroid drugs. The receptor was isolated from a female donor with Graves disease. The CDR3 protein is CASSEDRSREGYTF. As DNA, the CDR3 is TGCGCCAGCAGTGAGGACCGTAGCAGGGAGGGCTACACCTTC.